Many counts were recorded for the clone carrying this T cell receptor (beta chain). These data originate in a study of spatial heterogeneity in lung cancer. About the research overall: The donor group consisted of roughly 70 patients who had untreated, early-stage non-small cell lung cancer.

Time point defined: blood at routine non-recurrence follow-up after resection. TCRdb reprocessed the 5' RACE reads via MiXCR and lists one record per CDR3 protein. The repertoire holds about 70,000 distinct CDR3 sequences, with roughly 9% as singletons. Germline loops: CDR1 LGHDT, CDR2 YNNKEL (reference sequence). V lost 2 bases to trimming and J lost 0 bases, with 16 bases between them. The CDR3 length is 18 residues. This TCR derives from a female donor with early-stage non-small cell lung cancer. This chain links TRBV3-1 with TRBJ1-4; a possible D gene is TRBD1 (6 bases). The sequencing here drew on PBMCs, taken at follow-up. The CDR3 reads CASSQKWGAESTNEKLFF. The CDR3 region has the DNA TGTGCCAGCAGCCAAAAGTGGGGGGCCGAGTCAACTAATGAAAAACTGTTTTTT.